What follows are 6 T cell receptor beta chains derived from one specimen sequenced in a study of response to subunit inactivated influenza vaccine. TCRdb re-analysed the RT-PCR reads in MiXCR, keeping a single row per CDR3 protein. This sample yields 650,000 to 800,000 distinct CDR3 sequences, of which less than 20% are seen a single time; approximately 10% belongs to the top ten. This specimen was PBMCs from blood, taken about 5 days after vaccination. These receptors all come from a man aged 45-65 years who received an inactivated influenza vaccine.

The chain carries TRBV11-2 and TRBJ2-1; TRBD2 aligns across 8 bases. J lost 1 base, V lost 8 bases, and 4 bases had no gene match. This CDR3 has 14 amino acids. Germline V lookup: CDR1 SGHAT, CDR2 FQNNGV. Here the CDR3 DNA reads TGTGCCAGCCGGGGGGGGCGATCCTACAATGAGCAGTTCTTC. This gives the protein CASRGGRSYNEQFF.

This clonotype was seen a handful of times. V and J are TRBV6-1 and TRBJ1-5; D unclear. CDR1 is MNHNS and CDR2 is SASEGT in the germline V gene. The CDR3 is 14 residues long. V was trimmed by 5 bases and J by 0 bases, leaving 8 bases between them. CDR3 nucleotide sequence: TGTGCCAGCAGTAGCAGAAATAGCAATCAGCCCCAGCATTTT. Its protein is CASSSRNSNQPQHF.

The chain recombines TRBV20-1 with TRBJ2-6, with TRBD1 identical over 7 bases. The CDR3 extends over 14 amino acids. Trimming removed 5 bases from V and 1 base from J; junction bases left unmatched: 2. Germline lookup yields CDR1 DFQATT and CDR2 SNEGSKA (reference sequence). CDR3 nucleotide sequence: TGCAGTGCTTTGACAGGGTCTGGGGCCAACGTCCTGACTTTC. This encodes CSALTGSGANVLTF.

Ten or more counts support this clonotype. The chain joins TRBV5-1 to TRBJ2-2, with D perhaps being TRBD1 or TRBD2 (6 bases each). Between the trimmed V and J ends, which lost 7 bases and 3 bases, there was a span of 22 bases. Per the germline V gene, CDR1 is SGHRS and CDR2 is YFSETQ. There are 17 residues in the CDR3. The CDR3 region is CASALLVRGRDTGELFF. The CDR3, as DNA: TGCGCCAGCGCCTTGCTCGTCCGGGGGCGAGACACCGGGGAGCTGTTTTTT.

This clonotype appeared a few times. The chain combines TRBV7-2 with TRBJ1-2, with a weak D call TRBD1 (6 bases). Germline loops: CDR1 SGHTA, CDR2 FQGNSA. CDR3 length: 15 residues. The ends were cut back, 2 bases at V and 2 bases at J, with 12 bases in the middle. CDR3 loop: CASSLQGSDNYGYTF. The DNA of the CDR3 is TGTGCCAGCAGCTTACAGGGGTCTGACAACTATGGCTACACCTTC.

This clonotype was counted between two and nine times. CDR3 DNA sequence: TGCAGTGCTAGAGACTCTGAAGAGACCCAGTACTTC. Translating gives CSARDSEETQYF. The rearrangement joins TRBV20-1 to TRBJ2-5; no definite D call. With 0 bases removed from V and 3 bases from J, the gap between germline ends came to 5 bases. The germline gives CDR1 DFQATT, CDR2 SNEGSKA (reference sequence). The CDR3 contains 12 residues.